This T cell receptor (beta chain) stems from a study of blood T cell repertoires in COVID-19. For the study at large: The samples span acute and convalescent COVID-19 from the United States, Italy and Spain. PBMCs, B-cell-depleted T cells, or T cells were the source of the cDNA or gDNA that made up the material.

Original methodology: Amplifying reference gene primers gave estimates of nucleated cell counts. Produced via immunoSEQ multiplex PCR; TCRdb's table is partial and in-frame only. The D gene and trimming were derived from the DNA, and the V and J assignments and clone size from that table. The table includes over 200,000 clones, around 84% detected once. Looked up from germline, CDR1 is LGHNT and CDR2 is FRNRAP. With 2 bases removed from V and 7 bases from J, the gap between germline ends came to 11 bases. The CDR3 has 14 amino acids. The TCR comes from a man older than 75 with acute or convalescent COVID-19. The sequencing sample was made of peripheral blood. V gene TRBV12-5 combines with J gene TRBJ2-2, with D perhaps matching TRBD1 (5 bases). Here the CDR3 reads CASGLQGTGGELFF. CDR3 bases: TGTGCTAGTGGTTTGCAGGGTACTGGCGGGGAGCTGTTTTTT.